The sequence of this TCR beta chain was determined in a study of cytomegalovirus exposure and HLA in healthy donors. The PCR contained 60 Vbeta and 13 Jbeta primers. Method: immunoSEQ multiplex PCR; TCRdb's copy keeps in-frame clones and lacks some. The sample has 80,000 to 100,000 clones, around 70% seen once. This clone turned up a few times. With V trimmed by 3 bases and J by 3 bases, 2 bases remained unmatched. CDR1 SGHNT and CDR2 YYREEE come from the germline V gene (reference sequence). This CDR3 has 15 amino acids. V gene TRBV5-4 combines with J gene TRBJ2-1, with 11 nucleotides matching TRBD2. The TCR comes from a female donor in good health and CMV-seronegative. Material for sequencing was PBMCs. The CDR3 reads CASSWGLADYNEQFF. CDR3 nucleotides: TGTGCCAGCAGCTGGGGACTAGCGGACTACAATGAGCAGTTCTTC.